The rows below give T cell receptor beta chains drawn from one sample of a study of cytomegalovirus exposure and HLA in healthy donors. Sequencing used immunoSEQ multiplex PCR; TCRdb keeps in-frame clones, though not all of them. This sample has fewer than 250,000 clones, with roughly 85% found just once. The sample taken for sequencing was PBMCs. These receptors came from a woman in her late teens or twenties in good health and CMV-seronegative. Each CDR3 is given with its conserved first and last residue. Fields, in order: clone size, CDR3 length, J gene, V gene, D gene, CDR3 DNA, CDR3 protein. D genes are given only for firm matches. Clone size, where shown, is once, few, many, or a class for clones that have expanded.

clone_size: few
cdr3_length: 16
j_call: TRBJ2-7
v_call: TRBV18
d_call: .
cdr3_nt: TGTGCCAGCTCACCCCCTATTGCGCCAGGGGCCCTGGAGCAGTACTTC
cdr3_aa: CASSPPIAPGALEQYF

clone_size: once
cdr3_length: 17
j_call: TRBJ2-7
v_call: TRBV18
d_call: TRBD2
cdr3_nt: TGTGCCAGCTCACCATCGACGAGCGGGACCTCTGGCTACGAGCAGTACTTC
cdr3_aa: CASSPSTSGTSGYEQYF

clone_size: .
cdr3_length: 14
j_call: TRBJ2-7
v_call: TRBV4-1
d_call: TRBD1
cdr3_nt: TGCGCCAGCAGCCTGGACAGGGGGCTCTACGAGCAGTACTTC
cdr3_aa: CASSLDRGLYEQYF

clone_size: .
cdr3_length: 16
j_call: TRBJ2-1
v_call: TRBV30
d_call: .
cdr3_nt: TGTGCCTGTATCGGTTCTGGACATAAATCCTACAATGAGCAGTTCTTC
cdr3_aa: CACIGSGHKSYNEQFF

clone_size: .
cdr3_length: 17
j_call: TRBJ1-1
v_call: TRBV4-1
d_call: .
cdr3_nt: TGCGCCAGCAGCCCTACTCAAGGAGGGCGGTTAGGCACTGAAGCTTTCTTT
cdr3_aa: CASSPTQGGRLGTEAFF

clone_size: .
cdr3_length: 16
j_call: TRBJ2-1
v_call: TRBV4-2
d_call: TRBD2
cdr3_nt: TGTGCCAGCAGCCAAGACATTGCGGGAGGGTACAATGAGCAGTTCTTC
cdr3_aa: CASSQDIAGGYNEQFF

clone_size: .
cdr3_length: 15
j_call: TRBJ2-1
v_call: TRBV29-1
d_call: .
cdr3_nt: TGCAGCGTTGAAGGGGGGCGGGAGTCCTACAATGAGCAGTTCTTC
cdr3_aa: CSVEGGRESYNEQFF

clone_size: .
cdr3_length: 15
j_call: TRBJ1-3
v_call: TRBV28
d_call: .
cdr3_nt: TGTGCCAGCAGTCCCCTGATCCACTCTGGAAACACCATATATTTT
cdr3_aa: CASSPLIHSGNTIYF

clone_size: .
cdr3_length: 17
j_call: TRBJ1-2
v_call: TRBV27
d_call: .
cdr3_nt: TGTGCCAGCAGTTCGTTACGTCGGGACAATTCCAACTATGGCTACACCTTC
cdr3_aa: CASSSLRRDNSNYGYTF

clone_size: few
cdr3_length: 15
j_call: TRBJ1-1
v_call: TRBV15
d_call: .
cdr3_nt: TGTGCCACCAGCAGAGCCCAGGGGATGAACACTGAAGCTTTCTTT
cdr3_aa: CATSRAQGMNTEAFF

clone_size: once
cdr3_length: 15
j_call: TRBJ1-2
v_call: TRBV7-2
d_call: TRBD1
cdr3_nt: TGTGCCAGCAGCAACCAGGGACAGGCAAAGGGAAGCTACACCTTC
cdr3_aa: CASSNQGQAKGSYTF

clone_size: .
cdr3_length: 15
j_call: TRBJ1-3
v_call: TRBV2
d_call: TRBD1
cdr3_nt: TGTGCCAGCAGTCCAACAGGGGACTCTGGAAACACCATATATTTT
cdr3_aa: CASSPTGDSGNTIYF

clone_size: .
cdr3_length: 11
j_call: TRBJ1-1
v_call: TRBV20-1
d_call: TRBD1
cdr3_nt: TGCAGTGCTAGAGACGGACAGGGAGCTTTCTTT
cdr3_aa: CSARDGQGAFF

clone_size: .
cdr3_length: 16
j_call: TRBJ2-1
v_call: TRBV5-1
d_call: TRBD2
cdr3_nt: TGCGCCAGCAGCTCAAGGACTAGCGGGGGCTACAATGAGCAGTTCTTC
cdr3_aa: CASSSRTSGGYNEQFF

clone_size: .
cdr3_length: 15
j_call: TRBJ2-1
v_call: TRBV5-1
d_call: TRBD2
cdr3_nt: TGCGCCAGCAGCTTGGATCTAGCGGGAGGGGGTGAGCAGTTCTTC
cdr3_aa: CASSLDLAGGGEQFF

clone_size: .
cdr3_length: 15
j_call: TRBJ2-1
v_call: TRBV6-1
d_call: TRBD2
cdr3_nt: TGTGCCAGCAGTGAAGTAGGTAGCGGGGGTCGTGAGCAGTTCTTC
cdr3_aa: CASSEVGSGGREQFF

clone_size: .
cdr3_length: 13
j_call: TRBJ2-3
v_call: TRBV13
d_call: .
cdr3_nt: TGTGCCAGCAGCTTATCGAGGGCAGATACGCAGTATTTT
cdr3_aa: CASSLSRADTQYF

clone_size: .
cdr3_length: 12
j_call: TRBJ2-7
v_call: TRBV6-5
d_call: .
cdr3_nt: TGTGCCAGCAGGGGGAACTCCTACGAGCAGTACTTC
cdr3_aa: CASRGNSYEQYF

clone_size: .
cdr3_length: 16
j_call: TRBJ1-3
v_call: TRBV5-6
d_call: .
cdr3_nt: TGTGCCAGCACCTGGGGGATAGACATCTCTGGAAACACCATATATTTT
cdr3_aa: CASTWGIDISGNTIYF

clone_size: .
cdr3_length: 15
j_call: TRBJ2-7
v_call: TRBV29-1
d_call: TRBD1
cdr3_nt: TGCAGCGTGACTCCTACAGGGGGAAGCATCTACGAGCAGTACTTC
cdr3_aa: CSVTPTGGSIYEQYF

clone_size: .
cdr3_length: 16
j_call: TRBJ1-5
v_call: TRBV19
d_call: .
cdr3_nt: TGTGCCAGTAGTTTATCGACGGGTTATAGCAATCAGCCCCAGCATTTT
cdr3_aa: CASSLSTGYSNQPQHF

clone_size: .
cdr3_length: 15
j_call: TRBJ2-7
v_call: TRBV2
d_call: TRBD2
cdr3_nt: TGTGCCAGCAGTGATAGTAGCGGGGAGACCTACGAGCAGTACTTC
cdr3_aa: CASSDSSGETYEQYF

clone_size: .
cdr3_length: 14
j_call: TRBJ2-7
v_call: TRBV12-5
d_call: .
cdr3_nt: TGTGCTAGTGGTTTGGGGGGTTCCACCTACGAGCAGTACTTC
cdr3_aa: CASGLGGSTYEQYF

clone_size: .
cdr3_length: 16
j_call: TRBJ2-3
v_call: TRBV27
d_call: .
cdr3_nt: TGTGCCAGCAGCCCAAGCGTAAAGAGAACCACAGATACGCAGTATTTT
cdr3_aa: CASSPSVKRTTDTQYF

clone_size: .
cdr3_length: 17
j_call: TRBJ1-2
v_call: TRBV11-2
d_call: .
cdr3_nt: TGTGCCAGCAGCTTATTCGGATGGCCCGACCCCTTTGGAGACTACACCTTC
cdr3_aa: CASSLFGWPDPFGDYTF

clone_size: .
cdr3_length: 16
j_call: TRBJ2-7
v_call: TRBV4-1
d_call: .
cdr3_nt: TGCGCCAGCAGCCAAGATTTTCCGGGTGGAAGCTACGAGCAGTACTTC
cdr3_aa: CASSQDFPGGSYEQYF

clone_size: .
cdr3_length: 13
j_call: TRBJ1-2
v_call: TRBV5-1
d_call: .
cdr3_nt: TGCGCCAGCAGCTCGACTGCGAACTATGGCTACACCTTC
cdr3_aa: CASSSTANYGYTF

clone_size: .
cdr3_length: 12
j_call: TRBJ2-3
v_call: TRBV2
d_call: .
cdr3_nt: TGTGCCAGCAGTGAAGATCCAGATACGCAGTATTTT
cdr3_aa: CASSEDPDTQYF

clone_size: .
cdr3_length: 17
j_call: TRBJ2-7
v_call: TRBV5-4
d_call: TRBD2
cdr3_nt: TGTGCCAGCAGTTCTACCGGGACTAGCGGGATTAGGAACGAGCAGTACTTC
cdr3_aa: CASSSTGTSGIRNEQYF

clone_size: .
cdr3_length: 17
j_call: TRBJ2-6
v_call: TRBV27
d_call: .
cdr3_nt: TGTGCCAGCAGTTTATCTCCTGAGGCCTCTGGGGCCAACGTCCTGACTTTC
cdr3_aa: CASSLSPEASGANVLTF

clone_size: .
cdr3_length: 10
j_call: TRBJ1-1
v_call: TRBV29-1
d_call: .
cdr3_nt: TGCAGCGCCGGGGGTAACGAAGCTTTCTTT
cdr3_aa: CSAGGNEAFF

clone_size: .
cdr3_length: 14
j_call: TRBJ2-1
v_call: TRBV10-3
d_call: TRBD2
cdr3_nt: TGTGCCATCAGTCAACCCGGACTAGCAAATGAGCAGTTCTTC
cdr3_aa: CAISQPGLANEQFF

clone_size: few
cdr3_length: 15
j_call: TRBJ2-3
v_call: TRBV14
d_call: .
cdr3_nt: TGTGCCAGCAGCCAAAGGGCGGGTCCACAAGATACGCAGTATTTT
cdr3_aa: CASSQRAGPQDTQYF

clone_size: .
cdr3_length: 13
j_call: TRBJ2-5
v_call: TRBV5-1
d_call: .
cdr3_nt: TGCGCCAGCAGCCAGGTCGTACAAGAGACCCAGTACTTC
cdr3_aa: CASSQVVQETQYF

clone_size: .
cdr3_length: 16
j_call: TRBJ1-1
v_call: TRBV27
d_call: TRBD1
cdr3_nt: TGTGCCAGCAGTTTCACGCGGACAGGGGTGAACACTGAAGCTTTCTTT
cdr3_aa: CASSFTRTGVNTEAFF

clone_size: .
cdr3_length: 21
j_call: TRBJ2-1
v_call: TRBV9
d_call: TRBD2
cdr3_nt: TGTGCCAGCAGCGTAGCTAGGGCTAGCGGGAATCCGTTGGGCTCCTACAATGAGCAGTTCTTC
cdr3_aa: CASSVARASGNPLGSYNEQFF

clone_size: .
cdr3_length: 12
j_call: TRBJ1-4
v_call: TRBV7-2
d_call: .
cdr3_nt: TGTGCCAGCAGCCCAGGAGTGCAAAAACTGTTTTTT
cdr3_aa: CASSPGVQKLFF

clone_size: .
cdr3_length: 15
j_call: TRBJ1-4
v_call: TRBV5-1
d_call: .
cdr3_nt: TGCGCCAGCAGCTTGGGAGGGGGAGCTAATGAAAAACTGTTTTTT
cdr3_aa: CASSLGGGANEKLFF